This section outlines one T cell receptor beta chain sequence together with its context. This clone was observed a handful of times. Its recognized antigen is unknown. It has no much larger one-base neighbor in the sample; base qualities were not kept. In total, more than 500 healthy bone marrow donors made up the cohort. At the time of sampling, all cohort members were nominally healthy, though unrecorded immune exposures were likely present. The donor was CMV seropositive and belonged to the group of 250 to 300 seropositive cohort members. A peripheral blood sample was provided by each donor, and peripheral blood mononuclear cells were used for TCR beta sequencing. Genomic DNA extraction from the blood cell samples was performed with the Qiagen DNeasy Blood Extraction Kit. Libraries were made using the immunoSEQ multiplex PCR assay. For the multiplex PCR, a mixture combining 60 forward primers for TCR Vbeta segments and 13 reverse primers for TCR Jbeta segments was used. The CDR3 region of rearranged TCR beta genes was amplified from genomic DNA with a multiplex PCR assay. Amplified TCR beta libraries were sequenced as 87-base-pair reads on the Illumina HiSeq System. The original pipeline was this. In a later analysis, about 80 million unique TCR beta chains were counted across the roughly 670 repertoires, and about 10 million of these chains were shared by at least two donors. Raw reads were error-corrected and collapsed into unique sequences with a nearest-neighbor algorithm that merged closely related sequences to remove PCR and sequencing errors. To assign V, D and J gene segments, CDR3 sequences were aligned to IMGT reference sequences. For a sequence to be retained, at least a six-nucleotide match to both a V gene segment and a J gene segment was required. Rearrangements were called productive when the CDR3 lacked stop codons and stayed in frame with V and J; all others were non-productive. Following IMGT convention, CDR3 was defined as the stretch from the second conserved V-encoded cysteine to the conserved J-encoded phenylalanine. The earlier analysis of 500 to 600 of the donors excluded sequences that lacked an unambiguous match to a single V gene segment. An earlier analysis of approximately 590 of the donors called V segments functional above 56.7% productive rearrangements and segregating when the between-donor standard deviation exceeded 5%. A statistical classification framework was built for diagnosing cytomegalovirus status from the catalog of TCR beta chain sequences. In a later analysis, TCR nucleotide sequences were compared against IMGT/GENE-DB human TR gene sequences so that V and J genes could be assigned. In a later analysis, CDR3 sequences and most-parsimonious VDJ recombination scenarios were assigned using the TCRdist pipeline. In a later analysis, each TCR beta chain was defined by its CDR3 amino acid sequence together with its V-gene family, and reads lacking a unique V-gene family were excluded. A later analysis removed 600 or so highly shared, low-generation-probability nucleotide sequences to deal with suspected cross-contamination and a sequencing artifact. For each public chain, a later analysis derived a clonal expansion index from normalized ranks of inferred template counts within each repertoire. Generation probabilities in a later analysis came from a VDJ recombination model fitted to out-of-frame rearrangements, and those results were checked against IGoR. In a later analysis, hypergeometric tests were used to score TCR-TCR, TCR-HLA and TCR-CMV co-occurrence, with a repertoire-size bias correction applied to TCR pairs. In a later analysis, false discovery rates were estimated by permuting HLA or CMV assignments 20 times. In a later analysis, co-occurring TCRs were grouped with DBSCAN, and TCRdist sequence similarity was added when clustering was performed within HLA-allele-positive subsets. Co-occurrence clustering excluded repertoires with fewer than 30,000 or more than 120,000 public chains, plus five with anomalous nucleotide sharing. TCRdb retrieved this table from immuneACCESS and kept in-frame rearrangements only. Not all clones are present; in checked studies, unresolved V genes account for under half, and no reason is known for the remainder. V and J calls and clone size are as listed in that table; D and trimming were resolved from the DNA. A total of some 220,000 clones appear in this sample, 77% of them only once. The top ten constitute around 2.9% of the sample.

These data come from a study of cytomegalovirus exposure and HLA in healthy donors (dated by TCRdb to 2016 to 2017). Describing the broader study: An earlier analysis of about 530 of the donors reported under 300 Gb of sequence data and roughly 120 million unique TCR beta sequences obtained from about 200 million T cells. An early release covering roughly 640 HLA-typed donors comprised 250 to 350 gigabases of sequencing data and some 79 million unique TCR sequences. Of the 300 to 500 genotyped donors, roughly 76% were placed in the genetic ancestry cluster associated with self-reported Caucasian donors. The study was designed to test whether signatures of past pathogen exposure could be identified by cataloging public T cell receptors. The study profiled the T cell repertoires of hundreds of subjects by immunosequencing and related them to cytomegalovirus serostatus. In addition to the first cohort of about 650 subjects, a separate validation cohort of 100 to 150 different subjects was used. The study combined high-throughput TCR immunosequencing, statistical association of individual TCRs with disease status, and machine learning to predict cytomegalovirus infection status. To study patterns of TCR occurrence, a later analysis re-analyzed previously published TCR beta repertoires from under 750 donors and added high-resolution HLA genotyping. The later analysis used no new phenotypic data to find candidate immune exposures, relying instead on TCR beta sequences and their occurrence across donors. In an earlier analysis of several hundred of the donors, high-throughput TCR beta sequencing was used to judge whether each TCR beta V gene segment behaved as functional or pseudogenic. Donor age, sex, ethnicity and CMV serostatus were compiled alongside the repertoire data. A later genetic analysis took genome-wide SNP genotypes for about three fifths of the 666 donors and used that subset as a discovery cohort. All discovery cohort repertoires had been generated using a single sequencing platform. HLA typing included class I and class II loci at four-digit resolution. The number of donors typed differed by locus, with about 629-630 for A, B, C, DRB1 and DQB1, roughly 550 for DQA1, 600 to 610 for DPA1, and some 440 for DPB1. Roughly 5 DR-DQ haplotypes were handled as single units for association and clustering because linkage in the cohort was strong. Among some 410 genotyped donors of the cohort, an average of about 240,000 unique TCR beta nucleotide sequences were sequenced per donor, roughly 20% of them non-productive.

CDR1 SGHRS and CDR2 YFSETQ were looked up in the germline V gene. Taken from cysteine to phenylalanine, the CDR3 has 16 residues. Only the CDR3 part of the read is kept: 48 bases, read in frame from the first base. Here V drops 2 bases and J drops 5 bases, and the junction holds 12 bases not matched to any gene. What the authors observed across the whole study: In a later analysis, TCR association rates were found to vary across HLA loci, with the most associated TCRs seen for DRB1 alleles and the fewest for HLA-C alleles. It was suggested by the authors that the approach could potentially be generalized to other disease states and immunological phenotypes. A later analysis found that HLA-associated TCR beta chains were more clonally expanded and had lower generation probabilities than equally common non-associated chains. In vitro tests confirmed that a few of the cytomegalovirus-associated TCR beta chains recognize cytomegalovirus antigens. Most TCR sequences were seen in very few donors, while some public TCRs were found in many individuals. A cluster of highly shared sequence variants was judged likely to represent a technical artifact of the sequencing pipeline. Specific HLA alleles were associated with 15,000 to 20,000 TCR beta sequences at a false discovery rate of 0.05 in a later analysis. Roughly uniform sequencing depth across donors was assumed in presence/absence analyses, although this assumption may not hold. According to a later analysis, parvovirus B19, influenza, CMV and Epstein-Barr virus appeared linked to several top co-occurrence clusters. An earlier analysis of around 500 of the donors showed that most TCR beta V segments appeared in productive rearrangements either about 87% or about 30% of the time, which broadly matched IMGT annotations. A later analysis found that most CMV-associated TCR beta chains appeared HLA-restricted, with HLA associations seemingly driven largely by CMV exposure. Strong co-occurrence of HLA alleles, especially DR and DQ, made assigning TCR associations to individual alleles difficult. According to a later genetic analysis, donors in an Asian-associated ancestry cluster had fewer N-insertions in productive TCRs than the approximately 630-donor mean. In the study, some 160 TCR beta chains were listed as associated with cytomegalovirus. Because counts were too low, roughly 17 rarely observed V segments, including chromosome 9 orphons, were left out of the earlier analysis of some 600 of the donors. A further reported finding was that TCR beta sequences accurately predicted the HLA-A and HLA-B alleles for most subjects in the first cohort. HLA typing was unavailable for some donors at each locus, so association tests used only the typed subset. Some IMGT-functional V segments, including TRBV6-2 and TRBV6-3, could not be distinguished by the 87-base-pair reads and were therefore excluded. V-gene and J-gene trimming of TCR beta chains was associated with a missense DCLRE1C variant in a later genetic analysis, and the association was replicated in an independent cohort. Only TCR beta chains were sequenced in this cohort, and the absence of alpha or paired-chain data limited detectable features. Correlated functional status among segregating V segments might be attributable to linkage disequilibrium, but an unknown experimental factor could not be ruled out. For the cohort, immune exposure information was limited to CMV serostatus. In both the original and validation cohorts, the classifier was reported to diagnose cytomegalovirus status with high specificity and sensitivity.

The chain was built from TRBV5-1 and TRBJ2-5, and TRBD1 matches 7 of the central bases. The source of this sequence is a woman aged 55-70 years in good health and CMV-seropositive. The sample taken for sequencing was PBMCs. The DNA sequence is given as TGCGCCAGCAGCTTACTAGGGACAGTCGGGGAGGAGACCCAGTACTTC. Its protein reads: CASSLLGTVGEETQYF.